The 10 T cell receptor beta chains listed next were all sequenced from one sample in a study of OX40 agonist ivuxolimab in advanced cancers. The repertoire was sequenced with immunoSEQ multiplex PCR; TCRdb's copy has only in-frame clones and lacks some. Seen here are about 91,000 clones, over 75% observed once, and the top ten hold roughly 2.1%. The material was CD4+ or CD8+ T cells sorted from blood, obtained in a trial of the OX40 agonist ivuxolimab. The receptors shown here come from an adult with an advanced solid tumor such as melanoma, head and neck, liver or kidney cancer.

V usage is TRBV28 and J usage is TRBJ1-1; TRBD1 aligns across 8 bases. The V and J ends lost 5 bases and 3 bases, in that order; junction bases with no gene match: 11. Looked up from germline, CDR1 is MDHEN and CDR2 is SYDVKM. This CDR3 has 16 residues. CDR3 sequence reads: CASSLQVGTGYTEAFF. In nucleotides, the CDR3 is TGTGCCAGCAGTCTCCAGGTCGGGACAGGTTACACTGAAGCTTTCTTT. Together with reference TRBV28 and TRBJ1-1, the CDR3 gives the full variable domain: DVKVTQSSRYLVKRTGEKVFLECVQDMDHENMFWYRQDPGLGLRLIYFSYDVKMKEKGDIPEGYSVSREKKERFSLILESASTNQTSMYLCASSLQVGTGYTEAFFGQGTRLTVV.

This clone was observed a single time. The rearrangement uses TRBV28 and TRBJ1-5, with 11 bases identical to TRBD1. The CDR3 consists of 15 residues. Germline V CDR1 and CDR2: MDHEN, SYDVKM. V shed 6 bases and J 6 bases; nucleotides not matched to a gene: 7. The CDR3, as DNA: TGTGCCAGCAGCATGAGGACAGGGGGCGGTCAGCCCCAGCATTTT. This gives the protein CASSMRTGGGQPQHF.

Here the CDR3 reads CASSPPGQYNSPLHF. The CDR3 coding sequence is TGTGCCAGCAGTCCACCGGGACAGTATAATTCACCCCTCCACTTT. J is TRBJ1-6 and V is TRBV6-5; TRBD1 matches 7 bases. V lost 5 bases, J lost 4 bases, and 5 bases stayed unmatched. This CDR3 comprises 15 residues. The germline V gene has CDR1 MNHEY and CDR2 SVGAGI.

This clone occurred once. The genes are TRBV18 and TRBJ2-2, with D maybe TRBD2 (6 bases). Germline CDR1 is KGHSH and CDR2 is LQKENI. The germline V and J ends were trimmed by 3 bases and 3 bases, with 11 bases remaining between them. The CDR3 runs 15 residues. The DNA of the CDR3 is TGTGCCAGCTCACCGAGCGGGTCCTACACCGGGGAGCTGTTTTTT. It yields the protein CASSPSGSYTGELFF.

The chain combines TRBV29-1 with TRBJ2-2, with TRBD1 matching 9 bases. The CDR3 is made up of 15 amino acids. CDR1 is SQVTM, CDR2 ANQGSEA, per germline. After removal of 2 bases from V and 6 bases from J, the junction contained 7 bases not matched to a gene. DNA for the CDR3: TGCAGCGTTGAAAGGACAGGGGTCGGGTCCGGGGAGCTGTTTTTT. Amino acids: CSVERTGVGSGELFF.

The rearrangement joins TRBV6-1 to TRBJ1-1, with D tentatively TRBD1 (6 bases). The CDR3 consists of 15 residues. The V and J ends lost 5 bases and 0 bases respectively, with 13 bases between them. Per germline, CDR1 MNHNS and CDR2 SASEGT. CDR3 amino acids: CASSKDGQLNTEAFF. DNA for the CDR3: TGTGCCAGCAGTAAAGATGGACAGCTGAACACTGAAGCTTTCTTT.

The CDR3 sequence: CASSPGTAANYGYTF. The CDR3 nucleotides are TGTGCCAGTAGTCCGGGGACGGCTGCTAACTATGGCTACACCTTC. The chain joins TRBV19 to TRBJ1-2, with D possibly TRBD1 on 5 matching bases. CDR1 LNHDA and CDR2 SQIVND come from the germline V gene (reference sequence). V was shortened by 5 bases and J by 0 bases, with 13 bases between the two germline ends. The CDR3 consists of 15 residues. The variable domain in full, with the rest retrieved from reference TRBV19 and TRBJ1-2, is DGGITQSPKYLFRKEGQNVTLSCEQNLNHDAMYWYRQDPGQGLRLIYYSQIVNDFQKGDIAEGYSVSREKKESFPLTVTSAQKNPTAFYLCASSPGTAANYGYTFGSGTRLTVV.

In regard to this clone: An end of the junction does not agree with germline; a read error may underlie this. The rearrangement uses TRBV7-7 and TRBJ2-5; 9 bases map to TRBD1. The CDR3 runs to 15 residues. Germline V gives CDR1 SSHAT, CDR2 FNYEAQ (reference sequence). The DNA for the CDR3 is TGTGCTAGCAGCCAGACAGGGGGGTACCAAGAGACCCAGTACTTC. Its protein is CASSQTGGYQETQYF.

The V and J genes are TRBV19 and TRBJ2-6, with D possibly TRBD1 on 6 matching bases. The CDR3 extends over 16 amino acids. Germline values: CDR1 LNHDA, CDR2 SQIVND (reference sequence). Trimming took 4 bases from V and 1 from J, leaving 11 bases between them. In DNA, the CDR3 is TGTGCCAGTAGTAAGGACAGTCTGTCTGGGGCCAACGTCCTGACTTTC. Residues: CASSKDSLSGANVLTF.

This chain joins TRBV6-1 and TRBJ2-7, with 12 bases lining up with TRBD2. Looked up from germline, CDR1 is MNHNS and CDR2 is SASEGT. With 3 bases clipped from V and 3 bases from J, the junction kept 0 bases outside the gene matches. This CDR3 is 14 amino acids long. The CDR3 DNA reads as TGTGCCAGCAGTGAGACTAGCGGGAGCTACGAGCAGTACTTC. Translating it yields CASSETSGSYEQYF.